A selection of T cell receptor beta chains follows, all from one sample in a study of T cells in localized non-small cell lung cancer. The data were produced by immunoSEQ multiplex PCR, yet TCRdb's version contains in-frame clones alone and is incomplete. The table lists about 3,400 clones, about 53% of them singletons. The source was lymph node tissue, collected before any cancer treatment. Receptors were obtained from a woman between 18 and 49 years old with stage I lung adenocarcinoma. The CDR3 runs from the conserved cysteine through the conserved F or W. Fields, in order: clone size, D gene, V gene, J gene, CDR3 DNA, CDR3 protein. D genes are given only for firm matches. Size is omitted from some rows. Given values are once, few, many or a class for expanded clones.

>NA|NA|TRBV9|TRBJ1-3
TGTGCCAGCAGCGTACAGGCAGGGCCACGAAACACCATATATTTT
CASSVQAGPRNTIYF
>few|TRBD1|TRBV4-1|TRBJ2-3
TGCGCCAGCAGCCAGGTAGGGACAGCTGATACGCAGTATTTT
CASSQVGTADTQYF
>NA|NA|TRBV6-1|TRBJ2-1
TGTGCCAGCAGTGAAGAACTAGTGAGTGGCAATGAGCAGTTCTTC
CASSEELVSGNEQFF
>NA|TRBD1|TRBV19|TRBJ2-7
TGTGCCAGTAGTAACACGGGACAGCCCTACGAGCAGTACTTC
CASSNTGQPYEQYF
>few|TRBD1|TRBV6-8|TRBJ1-1
TGTGCCAGCCAAACACGACAGGGGCGGGTTACTGAAGCTTTCTTT
CASQTRQGRVTEAFF
>few|NA|TRBV6-8|TRBJ1-3
TGTGCCAGCAGTTACACCGAAGCCTCTGGAAACACCATATATTTT
CASSYTEASGNTIYF
>few|TRBD1|TRBV2|TRBJ1-2
TGTGCCAGCAGACTAGCCGTGGACAGGGTGGATGGCTACACCTTC
CASRLAVDRVDGYTF
>NA|TRBD1|TRBV9|TRBJ1-4
TGTGCCAGCAGCGCTAGGACAGGGAGAGATGAAAAACTGTTTTTT
CASSARTGRDEKLFF
>NA|TRBD1|TRBV10-2|TRBJ1-1
TGCGCCAGGACAGGGGTCCGCACTGAAGCTTTCTTT
CARTGVRTEAFF
>NA|NA|TRBV18|TRBJ2-2
TGTGCCAGCTCACTCTTGACCGGGGAGCTGTTTTTT
CASSLLTGELFF
>NA|NA|TRBV14|TRBJ1-1
TGTGCCAGCAGCCAAGATTGGGGGGACACTGAAGCTTTCTTT
CASSQDWGDTEAFF
>NA|TRBD1|TRBV18|TRBJ2-4
TGTGCCAGCTCACCGGGACAGTCAAACATTCAGTACTTC
CASSPGQSNIQYF
>NA|TRBD2|TRBV13|TRBJ2-4
TGTGCCAGCAGTTCTGGGACTAGCGGGAGTATCGTCAAAAACATTCAGTACTTC
CASSSGTSGSIVKNIQYF
>NA|TRBD1|TRBV29-1|TRBJ1-2
TGCAGCGTTAACCAGGGGGCAGACTATGGCTACACCTTC
CSVNQGADYGYTF
>NA|NA|TRBV14|TRBJ2-4
TGTGCCAGCAGCCAGCGGGGCGGAGCCAAAAACATTCAGTACTTC
CASSQRGGAKNIQYF
>NA|NA|TRBV30|TRBJ2-7
TGTGCCTGGAGTGTTTCACTATCTGCCCGGGGGCAGTACTTC
CAWSVSLSARGQYF
>NA|NA|TRBV7-4|TRBJ1-1
TGTGCCAGCAGCACGACCGGGCCGAACACTGAAGCTTTCTTT
CASSTTGPNTEAFF
>NA|TRBD1|TRBV19|TRBJ1-2
TGTGCCACTAGGACAGGGGACTATGGCTACACCTTC
CATRTGDYGYTF
>once|TRBD2|TRBV14|TRBJ2-1
TGTGCCAGCAGCCGGGGGGGACCGCGGTCCAATGAGCAGTTCTTC
CASSRGGPRSNEQFF
>NA|NA|TRBV18|TRBJ1-4
TGTGCCAGCTCACCACCGAATGAAGGGGGAGAAAAACTGTTTTTT
CASSPPNEGGEKLFF